A single sample gave rise to the 31 T cell receptor beta chains below, sequenced in a study of tumor and adjacent non-tumor tissue in lung cancer. TCRbeta libraries were built with three rounds of nested PCR, modified from ARM-PCR. MiXCR, run by TCRdb on the multiplex PCR reads, gives a single entry per CDR3 protein. The sample shows about 110,000 distinct CDR3 sequences, roughly 73% of them seen only once. The template was RNA from unsorted bulk tissue. Material: lung tumor tissue. These receptors came from a woman aged 60 to 75 with non-small cell lung cancer.

Turning to this clonotype: One end of the junction is discordant with germline, which a read error may explain. J is TRBJ1-2 and V is TRBV5-6; maybe TRBD1 (5 bases). CDR1 SGHDT and CDR2 YYEEEE come from the germline V gene. The CDR3 loop spans 15 amino acids. As DNA, the CDR3 is TGTGTCAGCAGTCCCCGGACACGGGGCTGGTATGGCTACACCTTC. Its protein is CVSSPRTRGWYGYTF. The whole variable domain, remainder taken from reference TRBV5-6 and TRBJ1-2, is DAGVTQSPTHLIKTRGQQVTLRCSPKSGHDTVSWYQQALGQGPQFIFQYYEEEERQRGNFPDRFSGHQFPNYSSELNVNALLLGDSALYLCVSSPRTRGWYGYTFGSGTRLTVV.

This chain connects TRBV11-2 to TRBJ2-6; D uncertain. The V end was cut by 2 bases, the J end by 3 bases, with 8 bases between. Germline CDR1 and CDR2: SGHAT and FQNNGV. This CDR3 spans 15 amino acids. CDR3 sequence: CASSLMQDGANVLTF. The CDR3 coding sequence is TGTGCCAGCAGCTTAATGCAGGATGGGGCCAACGTCCTGACTTTC.

In the case of this clonotype: Just one base apart from a much larger clone, this may be a read error. The chain carries TRBV6-5 and TRBJ1-5; a possible D gene is TRBD1 (5 bases). CDR3 length equals 14 residues. V was pared by 6 bases and J by 3 bases, with 12 bases between. CDR1 and CDR2 (germline): MNHEY, SVGAGI. CDR3 coding DNA: TGTGCCAGCAGCTATGACAGCCCCAATCAGCCCCAGCATTTT. It specifies CASSYDSPNQPQHF.

The chain is built from TRBV11-2 and TRBJ2-5; either TRBD1 or TRBD2 may fit D (5 bases each). Germline V CDR1 and CDR2: SGHAT, FQNNGV. This CDR3 region has 17 residues. Deletions cut 5 bases from V and 2 bases from J, with 21 bases between. CDR3 in DNA: TGTGCCAGCAGCCACGAACTAGAGGGGAGCCTTCAAGAGACCCAGTACTTC. It yields the protein CASSHELEGSLQETQYF.

This clonotype was counted ten times or more. J is TRBJ1-2 and V is TRBV6-5; D might be TRBD1 (5 bases). Germline lookup yields CDR1 MNHEY and CDR2 SVGAGI. This CDR3 region has 11 residues. V gave up 7 bases and J gave up 9 bases, with 12 bases separating them. This CDR3 reads CASTLGGSYTF. CDR3 DNA sequence: TGTGCCAGCACCCTCGGGGGAAGCTACACCTTC.

With regard to this clonotype: Given a much more abundant clone one base away, this may be a read error. The chain has TRBV29-1 and TRBJ2-3; 12 bases map to TRBD2. This CDR3 contains 15 residues. V was pared by 8 bases and J by 4 bases, with 10 bases of the junction left unmatched. CDR1 and CDR2 (germline): SQVTM, ANQGSEA. The CDR3 DNA sequence: TGCAGCATGGCCCCTAGCGGGAGGGCCGCAGATACGCAGTATTTT. Protein: CSMAPSGRAADTQYF.

Note on this clonotype: Germline and junction disagree at one end, which may indicate a read error. The chain couples TRBV30 to TRBJ1-1; D is unresolved. Germline V CDR1 and CDR2: GTSNPN, SVGIG (reference sequence). The CDR3 loop spans 15 amino acids. The CDR3 DNA follows: TGTGTCTGGAATGGAAAATACTCGGGAAACACTGAAGCTTTCTTT. It encodes CVWNGKYSGNTEAFF.

Of note for this clonotype: This sequence may be a read error, since a much larger clone differs from it by one base. V is TRBV20-1 and J is TRBJ1-1; no reliable D call. V was trimmed by 4 bases and J by 3 bases, leaving 12 bases between them. The CDR3 has 13 amino acids. Per the germline V gene, CDR1 is DFQATT and CDR2 is SNEGSKA (reference sequence). In nucleotides, the CDR3 is TGCAGTGCTACCATATCAGGACACACTGAAGCTTTCTTT. Protein sequence: CSATISGHTEAFF.

Details on this clonotype: The CDR3 ends on some other residue instead of the conserved phenylalanine or tryptophan, so this is likely a read error. The rearrangement uses TRBV10-3 and TRBJ1-6, with 9 bases fitting TRBD1. The CDR3 has 13 amino acids. With 7 bases clipped from V and 10 bases from J, the junction kept 5 bases outside the gene matches. Germline V gives CDR1 ENHRY, CDR2 SYGVKD. The CDR3 bases are TGTGCCATCATAAGGGACAGGGACTCACCCCTCCACTCT. This codes for CAIIRDRDSPLHS.

As to this clonotype: A read error may be the cause here, since a much bigger clone is one base away. V gene TRBV20-1 combines with J gene TRBJ2-7; TRBD1 agrees at 8 bases. There are 12 residues in the CDR3. Germline-derived CDR1 and CDR2 are DFQATT and SNEGSKA (reference sequence). V shed 7 bases, J shed 2 bases, and the junction held 4 bases outside the gene matches. In DNA, the CDR3 is TGCAGTGTTAGGGACAGGACCTACGAGCAGTACTTC. Translating gives CSVRDRTYEQYF.

This clonotype was observed many times. This chain joins TRBV5-1 and TRBJ2-3; D perhaps matches TRBD2 (6 bases). Between the trimmed V and J ends, which lost 7 bases and 5 bases, there was a span of 14 bases. The CDR3 is 13 amino acids. Germline loops: CDR1 SGHRS, CDR2 YFSETQ. The CDR3 region has the DNA TGCGCCAGCGGATCCGGGAGCGTAGATACGCAGTATTTT. Translated, it gives CASGSGSVDTQYF.

The chain joins TRBV11-2 to TRBJ2-7, with D perhaps TRBD1 or TRBD2 (6 bases each). V lost 7 bases to trimming and J lost 3 bases, with 19 bases between them. The CDR3 spans 15 residues. Germline assignment: CDR1 SGHAT and CDR2 FQNNGV. CDR3 DNA sequence: TGTGCCAGCAACTATGGCACTAGCAGGGGCTACGAGCAGTACTTC. Translating gives CASNYGTSRGYEQYF.

This clonotype was seen a single time. The junction and the germline gene differ at one end; a read error may be behind it. The gene calls are TRBV11-3 and TRBJ1-3; D unresolved. CDR1 is SGHNT, CDR2 YENEEA, per germline. The CDR3 consists of 13 residues. As DNA, the CDR3 is TGTGCCAGCGGCTTAAGACTGCTCAACATCATATATTTT. It encodes CASGLRLLNIIYF. The entire variable domain, with the rest obtained from reference TRBV11-3 and TRBJ1-3, is as follows: EAGVVQSPRYKIIEKKQPVAFWCNPISGHNTLYWYLQNLGQGPELLIRYENEEAVDDSQLPKDRFSAERLKGVDSTLKIQPAELGDSAVYLCASGLRLLNIIYFGEGSWLTVV.

Remarks on this clonotype: Without the conserved terminal phenylalanine or tryptophan, this CDR3 likely stems from a read error. It is unclear where the CDR3 begins or ends on the DNA, so no DNA is shown, and the CDR3 is as TCRdb lists it. The chain combines TRBV11-2 with TRBJ1-1. The length of the CDR3 is 15 amino acids, counting both ends. From germline, CDR1 is SGHAT and CDR2 FQNNGV. Here the CDR3 reads CASSLTPGLNAEALI.

This clonotype came up once. This chain joins TRBV28 and TRBJ1-5; 8 bases align to TRBD1. Germline CDR1 MDHEN, CDR2 SYDVKM. This CDR3 contains 17 residues. J gave up 0 bases and V 3 bases, and 7 bases lay outside the gene matches. The chain's CDR3 is CASSFPGTGNSNQPQHF. CDR3 in DNA: TGTGCCAGCAGTTTCCCCGGGACAGGAAATAGCAATCAGCCCCAGCATTTT.

This clonotype has just a few counts. A single base separates this from a much larger clone, so it may be a read error. The chain combines TRBV6-2 or TRBV6-3 with TRBJ2-7, with D uncertain. Germline V gene lookup returns CDR1 MNHEY and CDR2 SVGEGT. V lost 3 bases and J 4 bases, leaving 16 bases between the germline ends. This CDR3 spans 15 amino acids. This chain's CDR3 is CASSYAGCRGYEQYF. The CDR3 nucleotides read TGTGCCAGCAGTTATGCCGGGTGTCGTGGGTACGAGCAGTACTTC.

In regard to this clonotype: Without the conserved terminal phenylalanine or tryptophan, this CDR3 likely stems from a read error. The chain recombines TRBV11-2 with TRBJ1-1, with 9 bases aligning to TRBD1. Per the germline V gene, CDR1 is SGHAT and CDR2 is FQNNGV. The CDR3 is made up of 13 amino acids. CDR3 protein: CPSSRRTGAGAFL. CDR3 in DNA: TGTCCCAGCAGCCGCAGGACAGGGGCCGGAGCTTTCTTA.

Comment on this clonotype: A much larger clone differs from this one at a single base, so this may be a read error. V gene TRBV20-1 combines with J gene TRBJ2-1, with 8 bases that match TRBD2. The CDR3 has 18 residues. With 6 bases clipped from V and 6 bases from J, the junction kept 22 bases outside the gene matches. Germline V gene data show CDR1 as DFQATT and CDR2 as SNEGSKA (reference sequence). CDR3 bases: TGCAGTGCGCCGTCCGCAACAAGTGGGGCGGGGGGATGCAATGAGCAGTTCTTC. Protein: CSAPSATSGAGGCNEQFF.

About this clonotype: A read error may produce the germline difference seen at one junction end. The rearrangement links TRBV5-6 to TRBJ2-2, with D unclear. This CDR3 has 16 amino acids. CDR1 is SGHDT, CDR2 YYEEEE, per germline. CDR3 DNA sequence: TGTCCCAGCAGCTACCTGGTGAAGGTTGAGACCGGGGAGCTGTTTTTT. It encodes CPSSYLVKVETGELFF.

The CDR3 nucleotides read TGTGCCAGCAGCGCGCAAGACAGGACTGCTTACGAGCAGTACTTC. This translates into CASSAQDRTAYEQYF. The chain combines TRBV5-6 with TRBJ2-7; a possible D gene is TRBD1 (6 bases). CDR3 length equals 15 residues. Germline lookup yields CDR1 SGHDT and CDR2 YYEEEE. Trimming cost V 4 bases and J 4 bases, with 18 bases left between them.

Notes on this clonotype: Its ends do not fully match the called genes, so a read error is possible. This rearrangement joins TRBV11-3 to TRBJ2-1, with 7 positions matching TRBD1. The V gene's germline CDR1 is SGHNT and CDR2 YENEEA. This CDR3 has 16 amino acids. The CDR3 sequence: CASSNEGTGVYKEQFF. The CDR3 DNA sequence: TGTGCCAGCAGCAATGAGGGTACAGGGGTTTACAAAGAGCAGTTTTTC. The full variable domain, completed using reference TRBV11-3 and TRBJ2-1, is EAGVVQSPRYKIIEKKQPVAFWCNPISGHNTLYWYLQNLGQGPELLIRYENEEAVDDSQLPKDRFSAERLKGVDSTLKIQPAELGDSAVYLCASSNEGTGVYKEQFFGPGTRLTVL.

The chain couples TRBV6-2 or TRBV6-3 to TRBJ2-7, with TRBD1 matching over 7 bases. Trimming at V came to 6 bases and at J to 2 bases, leaving 10 bases not matched to a gene. Germline lookup yields CDR1 MNHEY and CDR2 SVGEGT. The CDR3 consists of 15 residues. The CDR3 protein is CASRFLRDRAYEQYF. CDR3 coding DNA: TGTGCCAGCAGGTTCCTCCGTGACAGGGCCTACGAGCAGTACTTC.

Ten or more counts support this clonotype. This sequence joins TRBV5-4 and TRBJ2-1; TRBD2 aligns across 10 bases. This CDR3 has 16 amino acids. The junction had 8 bases not matched to a gene; V was cut back by 0 bases and J by 8 bases. Germline V lookup: CDR1 SGHNT, CDR2 YYREEE (reference sequence). The CDR3 spells CASSLGSGGAVDEQFF. CDR3 sequence (DNA): TGTGCCAGCAGCTTGGGCAGCGGGGGGGCAGTGGATGAGCAGTTCTTC.

A word on this clonotype: A read error may explain this, as a much larger clone is one base away. For the CDR3, the DNA is TGCAGCGGTGGAGGGGGTACTGAAACTTTCTTT. It encodes CSGGGGTETFF. V usage is TRBV29-1 and J usage is TRBJ1-1; D is possibly TRBD1 (6 bases). Per the germline V gene, CDR1 is SQVTM and CDR2 is ANQGSEA. This CDR3 is 11 amino acids long.

Regarding this clonotype: A much larger clone lies a single base off, so this may be a read error. V and J are TRBV4-2 and TRBJ1-2; D gene unclear. The germline V gene has CDR1 LGHNA and CDR2 YNFKEQ. This CDR3 is built from 16 residues. V lost 2 bases and J 3 bases, leaving 16 bases between the germline ends. The CDR3 sequence is CASSQLSTGQDYGYTF. For the CDR3, the DNA is TGTGCCAGCAGCCAACTCTCCACCGGGCAGGACTATGGCTACACCTTC.

A note on this clonotype: Compared with germline, one end of the junction differs, possibly owing to a read error. V and J are TRBV6-2 or TRBV6-3 and TRBJ2-3; D remains ambiguous. The CDR3 sequence is 14 residues long. From germline, CDR1 is MNHEY and CDR2 SVGEGT. The CDR3 loop reads CTSSYVISTDTQYF. The CDR3 DNA reads TGTACCAGCAGCTACGTGATCAGCACAGATACGCAGTATTTT.

This clonotype was observed a few times. This chain links TRBV20-1 with TRBJ2-3; TRBD1 matches 8 bases. CDR3 length: 11 residues. Trimming cost V 8 bases and J 9 bases; bases outside gene matches: 7. The germline V gene has CDR1 DFQATT and CDR2 SNEGSKA (reference sequence). CDR3 sequence (DNA): TGCAGTACAGTACGGACAGGGACGCAGTATTTT. It translates to CSTVRTGTQYF.

There are a few counts of this clonotype. The chain employs TRBV7-2 and TRBJ2-7, with a weak D call TRBD1 (5 bases). V lost 4 bases and J lost 3, with 10 bases in between. The germline V gene encodes CDR1 SGHTA and CDR2 FQGNSA. This CDR3 spans 13 amino acids. Here the CDR3 reads CASSSRQLYEQYF. In DNA form, the CDR3 reads TGTGCCAGCAGCTCCAGACAGCTCTACGAGCAGTACTTC.

With respect to this clonotype: The final CDR3 position lacks the conserved phenylalanine or tryptophan, pointing to a likely read error. The chain couples TRBV11-2 to TRBJ2-3; D is ambiguous. This CDR3 region has 11 residues. V lost 6 bases to trimming and J lost 8 bases, with 9 bases between them. Germline CDR1 SGHAT, CDR2 FQNNGV. DNA for the CDR3: TGTGCCAGCAGTTTATCAGGTACGCAGTATTTA. Protein product: CASSLSGTQYL.

This clonotype has only a few counts. This may be a read error: a much more frequent sequence differs by one nucleotide. The V and J genes are TRBV4-3 and TRBJ1-1; D remains unclear. This CDR3 contains 14 residues. Looked up from germline, CDR1 is LGHNA and CDR2 is YSLEER. This CDR3 is CASRQDASGTEAFF. For the CDR3, the DNA is TGCGCCAGCAGGCAAGACGCCTCGGGGACTGAAGCTTTCTTT.

This clonotype was counted between two and nine times. This may arise from a read error, as a much more abundant clone is one base away. The CDR3 region is CASSIGSGSPLHF. The CDR3 DNA is TGTGCCAGCAGTATAGGGTCCGGGTCACCCCTCCACTTT. The rearrangement joins TRBV6-5 to TRBJ1-6; no reliable D call. Germline lookup yields CDR1 MNHEY and CDR2 SVGAGI. CDR3 length equals 13 residues. V lost 5 bases to trimming and J lost 10 bases, with 12 bases between them.